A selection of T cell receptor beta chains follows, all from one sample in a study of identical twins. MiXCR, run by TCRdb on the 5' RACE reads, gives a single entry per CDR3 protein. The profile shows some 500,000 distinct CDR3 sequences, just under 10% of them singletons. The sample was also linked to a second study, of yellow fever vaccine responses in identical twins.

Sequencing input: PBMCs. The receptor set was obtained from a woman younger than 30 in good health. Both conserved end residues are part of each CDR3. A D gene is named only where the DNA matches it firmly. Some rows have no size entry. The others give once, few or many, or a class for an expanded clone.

CDR3 protein: CASSLGQFQETQYF; CDR3 DNA: TGTGCCAGCAGCCTTGGACAGTTCCAAGAGACCCAGTACTTC; clone size: -; D gene: -; J gene: TRBJ2-5; V gene: TRBV11-2
CDR3 protein: CASSDRTSEPYEQYF; CDR3 DNA: TGTGCCAGCAGCGATCGGACTAGCGAACCCTACGAGCAGTACTTC; clone size: few; D gene: TRBD2; J gene: TRBJ2-7; V gene: TRBV7-9
CDR3 protein: CASSNFPGAYEQYF; CDR3 DNA: TGTGCCAGCAGCAACTTTCCAGGGGCCTACGAGCAGTACTTC; clone size: -; D gene: -; J gene: TRBJ2-7; V gene: TRBV6-1
CDR3 protein: CASSQDEASGGAYTGELFF; CDR3 DNA: TGTGCCAGCAGCCAAGATGAGGCTAGCGGGGGGGCCTACACCGGGGAGCTGTTTTTT; clone size: many; D gene: TRBD2; J gene: TRBJ2-2; V gene: TRBV4-2
CDR3 protein: CATSDRGLAGGLSTDTQYF; CDR3 DNA: TGTGCCACCAGTGATCGGGGACTAGCGGGGGGCCTGAGCACAGATACGCAGTATTTT; clone size: -; D gene: TRBD2; J gene: TRBJ2-3; V gene: TRBV24-1
CDR3 protein: CASSLDYGKLTDTQYF; CDR3 DNA: TGTGCCAGCAGCTTAGATTACGGGAAGCTCACAGATACGCAGTATTTT; clone size: -; D gene: -; J gene: TRBJ2-3; V gene: TRBV11-2
CDR3 protein: CASSFPSATDTQYF; CDR3 DNA: TGTGCCAGCAGTTTCCCTAGCGCCACAGATACGCAGTATTTT; clone size: -; D gene: -; J gene: TRBJ2-3; V gene: TRBV28
CDR3 protein: CASSQDAGSINSPLHF; CDR3 DNA: TGTGCCAGCAGCCAAGATGCGGGGAGTATCAATTCACCCCTCCACTTT; clone size: many; D gene: -; J gene: TRBJ1-6; V gene: TRBV3-1
CDR3 protein: CATSAPSGGGNTGELFF; CDR3 DNA: TGTGCCACCAGCGCTCCTAGCGGGGGGGGGAACACCGGGGAGCTGTTTTTT; clone size: few; D gene: TRBD2; J gene: TRBJ2-2; V gene: TRBV15
CDR3 protein: CASSSGDYGYTF; CDR3 DNA: TGTGCCAGCAGTTCGGGGGATTACGGCTACACCTTC; clone size: many; D gene: -; J gene: TRBJ1-2; V gene: TRBV6-5
CDR3 protein: CASSFRLWNEQFF; CDR3 DNA: TGTGCCAGCAGTTTTCGCCTCTGGAATGAGCAGTTCTTC; clone size: few; D gene: -; J gene: TRBJ2-1; V gene: TRBV28
CDR3 protein: CSASGGNEQFF; CDR3 DNA: TGCAGTGCTAGCGGGGGGAATGAGCAGTTCTTC; clone size: many; D gene: TRBD2; J gene: TRBJ2-1; V gene: TRBV20-1
CDR3 protein: CASSYSGGSGNTEAFF; CDR3 DNA: TGTGCCAGCAGTTACTCCGGGGGGTCAGGGAATACTGAAGCTTTCTTT; clone size: once; D gene: -; J gene: TRBJ1-1; V gene: TRBV6-5
CDR3 protein: CASSLQGVGTDTQYF; CDR3 DNA: TGTGCCAGCAGCTTACAGGGGGTTGGCACAGATACGCAGTATTTT; clone size: many; D gene: TRBD1; J gene: TRBJ2-3; V gene: TRBV7-9
CDR3 protein: CASSLVPSGSSYNEQFF; CDR3 DNA: TGTGCCAGCAGCTTAGTCCCTAGCGGGAGTTCCTACAATGAGCAGTTCTTC; clone size: few; D gene: TRBD2; J gene: TRBJ2-1; V gene: TRBV11-2
CDR3 protein: CASSFGPGGFETQYF; CDR3 DNA: TGCGCCAGCAGCTTCGGCCCAGGGGGCTTTGAGACCCAGTACTTC; clone size: many; D gene: TRBD1; J gene: TRBJ2-5; V gene: TRBV5-1
CDR3 protein: CSVAGSGNTEAFF; CDR3 DNA: TGCAGCGTTGCAGGATCCGGGAACACTGAAGCTTTCTTT; clone size: few; D gene: -; J gene: TRBJ1-1; V gene: TRBV29-1
CDR3 protein: CSVATGVLGYTF; CDR3 DNA: TGCAGCGTTGCAACAGGGGTCCTTGGCTACACCTTC; clone size: many; D gene: TRBD1; J gene: TRBJ1-2; V gene: TRBV29-1
CDR3 protein: CASSPLSRASPDTQYF; CDR3 DNA: TGTGCCAGCTCACCCCTTTCGCGGGCCTCACCAGATACGCAGTATTTT; clone size: -; D gene: -; J gene: TRBJ2-3; V gene: TRBV18
CDR3 protein: CASSPHLAGNYNEQFF; CDR3 DNA: TGCGCCAGCAGCCCCCACCTAGCGGGTAACTACAATGAGCAGTTCTTC; clone size: -; D gene: TRBD2; J gene: TRBJ2-1; V gene: TRBV5-1
CDR3 protein: CASSEGGLAGRNTQYF; CDR3 DNA: TGCGCCAGCTCCGAAGGGGGACTAGCGGGGAGGAATACGCAGTATTTT; clone size: -; D gene: TRBD2; J gene: TRBJ2-3; V gene: TRBV5-1
CDR3 protein: CASSLPGQGHEQYF; CDR3 DNA: TGTGCCAGCAGTTTACCGGGACAGGGCCACGAGCAGTACTTC; clone size: -; D gene: TRBD1; J gene: TRBJ2-7; V gene: TRBV6-5
CDR3 protein: CASSEGPEVETQYF; CDR3 DNA: TGTGCCAGCAGTGAAGGGCCTGAGGTCGAGACCCAGTACTTC; clone size: many; D gene: -; J gene: TRBJ2-5; V gene: TRBV6-1
CDR3 protein: CASSVARPSPSTDTQYF; CDR3 DNA: TGTGCCAGCAGCGTCGCGAGGCCTAGCCCCAGCACAGATACGCAGTATTTT; clone size: -; D gene: -; J gene: TRBJ2-3; V gene: TRBV7-8